Listed below are T cell receptor beta chains from one sample, sequenced in a study of blood T cells in healthy people across ages. MiXCR, applied by TCRdb to the 5' RACE reads, yields one record per CDR3 protein. In the table there are 950,000 to 1,200,000 distinct CDR3 sequences, 35% to 40% of which are singletons. The material sequenced was blood. The receptors stem from a man in his late teens or twenties in good health. CDR3s include the opening cysteine and the closing phenylalanine or tryptophan. A D gene is named only where the DNA matches it firmly. The listing skips clone size in some rows; elsewhere it reads once, few, many or a size class.

j_call d_call v_call clone_size cdr3_nt cdr3_aa
TRBJ2-2 - TRBV20-1 - TGCAGTGCTAGAGAGTGGGCCCGGAACACCGGGGAGCTGTTTTTT CSAREWARNTGELFF
TRBJ2-7 - TRBV12-3/TRBV12-4 - TGTGCCAGCAGCTTATCAGCAAGCGAGCAGTACTTC CASSLSASEQYF
TRBJ2-3 - TRBV28 - TGTGCCAGCAGTTTGTACGGCCCAGATACGCAGTATTTT CASSLYGPDTQYF
TRBJ2-2 - TRBV20-1 few TGCAGTGCTAGAGTATCTAACACCGGGGAGCTGTTTTTT CSARVSNTGELFF
TRBJ2-3 - TRBV4-3 few TGCGCCAGCAGCCAAGCCTCGGGGCGTGCAGATACGCAGTATTTT CASSQASGRADTQYF
TRBJ1-1 TRBD1 TRBV29-1 - TGCAGCGCGACAGGGGGAATAACTGAAGCTTTCTTT CSATGGITEAFF
TRBJ2-7 - TRBV6-2/TRBV6-3 few TGTGCCAGCAGTTATGGGGATAAACTTAGCTCCTACGAGCAGTACTTC CASSYGDKLSSYEQYF
TRBJ1-4 TRBD1 TRBV7-2 - TGTGCCAGCAGCTTAGGAGTAGGAAAGACAGGGAGGGGTGAAAAACTGTTTTTT CASSLGVGKTGRGEKLFF
TRBJ1-1 - TRBV4-3 - TGCGCCAGCAGCCAAGATACAGCGGCCACTGAAGCTTTCTTT CASSQDTAATEAFF
TRBJ2-3 TRBD2 TRBV20-1 - TGCAGTGCTACTAGCGGGGGGGCCCAGACAGATACGCAGTATTTT CSATSGGAQTDTQYF
TRBJ1-1 TRBD1 TRBV6-5 few TGTGCCAGCTCCCCAGCCGGGACAGGGTTGTCCACTGAAGCTTTCTTT CASSPAGTGLSTEAFF
TRBJ2-1 TRBD2 TRBV9 - TGTGCCAGCAGCCGCGGTGATAGCGGGGGGTACAATGAGCAGTTCTTC CASSRGDSGGYNEQFF
TRBJ1-4 - TRBV5-1 few TGCGCCAGCAGCTTTTCGCGACTCGGTGAAAAACTGTTTTTT CASSFSRLGEKLFF
TRBJ2-1 TRBD2 TRBV3-1 - TGTGCCAGCAGCCAAGCACCCGCTAGCGGCTACAATGAGCAGTTCTTC CASSQAPASGYNEQFF
TRBJ1-5 - TRBV30 - TGTGCCTGGGGGGACGGGGATAGCAATCAGCCCCAGCATTTT CAWGDGDSNQPQHF
TRBJ1-5 - TRBV20-1 - TGCAGTGCCCTACAGGACCCTAGCAATCAGCCCCAGCATTTT CSALQDPSNQPQHF
TRBJ1-1 - TRBV29-1 few TGCAGCGGGGGCGGTTTACAGGGTTTAACTGAAGCTTTCTTT CSGGGLQGLTEAFF
TRBJ2-7 - TRBV5-1 once TGCGCCAGCAGCCCCCCATGGGACGAGCAGTACTTC CASSPPWDEQYF
TRBJ1-5 - TRBV27 few TGTGCCAGCAGTTTATCTGCGGGACATCAGCCCCAGCATTTT CASSLSAGHQPQHF
TRBJ2-3 - TRBV20-1 few TGCAGTGCTAGACTTAGTTCCGCGGGGTTACTAGTCACAGATACGCAGTATTTT CSARLSSAGLLVTDTQYF
TRBJ1-2 - TRBV27 few TGTGCCAGCAGTTTTCGTGGGGGAAACTATGGCTACACCTTC CASSFRGGNYGYTF
TRBJ2-7 TRBD1 TRBV15 few TGTGCCACCAGCAGGCCAGGGACAGGGAAGAACGAGCAGTACTTC CATSRPGTGKNEQYF
TRBJ1-5 TRBD1 TRBV20-1 - TGCAGTGCTAGAGTCCCCGGGACAGGGGATCAGCCCCAGCATTTT CSARVPGTGDQPQHF
TRBJ2-5 TRBD1 TRBV4-1 few TGCGCCAGCAGCCAAGCACTGACAGGGGAAGAGACCCAGTACTTC CASSQALTGEETQYF
TRBJ2-3 TRBD2 TRBV7-2 few TGTGCCAGCAGCTTTCTAGCGGGTTCTTACACAGATACGCAGTATTTT CASSFLAGSYTDTQYF
TRBJ2-3 TRBD1 TRBV12-3/TRBV12-4 many TGTGCCAGCAGTTTGGGACAGCTAGATACGCAGTATTTT CASSLGQLDTQYF
TRBJ2-3 TRBD2 TRBV7-9 - TGTGCCAGCAGTAAAGGACTAGCGGGGGACCCAGATACGCAGTATTTT CASSKGLAGDPDTQYF
TRBJ1-2 - TRBV29-1 - TGCAGCGTTGAAAGGGGGGCAGGGATGGGCTACACCTTC CSVERGAGMGYTF
TRBJ1-5 TRBD1 TRBV4-1 once TGCGCCAGCAGCCAAAACGACAGGGAATATCAGCCCCAGCATTTT CASSQNDREYQPQHF
TRBJ2-1 - TRBV20-1 - TGCAGTGCTCCCCGGGGAGCAAGCTCCTACAATGAGCAGTTCTTC CSAPRGASSYNEQFF
TRBJ2-1 TRBD2 TRBV5-6 - TGTGCCAGCAGCACCCAGGGGACTAGGTCCTACAATGAGCAGTTCTTC CASSTQGTRSYNEQFF
TRBJ2-1 TRBD2 TRBV20-1 many TGCAGTGCTAGAGGCGGGGGAGTTTACAATGAGCAGTTCTTC CSARGGGVYNEQFF
TRBJ1-1 TRBD1 TRBV9 - TGTGCCAGCAGCGTAGCAGGGACAGGGATGTACACTGAAGCTTTCTTT CASSVAGTGMYTEAFF
TRBJ2-3 - TRBV7-9 - TGTGCCAGCAGCCAAGGTGGGGACTTCTTCACAGATACGCAGTATTTT CASSQGGDFFTDTQYF
TRBJ1-6 - TRBV12-3/TRBV12-4 few TGTGCCAGCAGTTACGCAGGGGTCAATTCACCCCTCCACTTT CASSYAGVNSPLHF
TRBJ1-1 - TRBV12-3/TRBV12-4 - TGTGCCAGCAGTTTGGGACGGGGGAGCACTGAAGCTTTCTTT CASSLGRGSTEAFF
TRBJ2-5 TRBD2 TRBV14 - TGTGCCAGCAGCCACCTGGGACTAGCGGGACAAGAGACCCAGTACTTC CASSHLGLAGQETQYF
TRBJ2-1 - TRBV12-3/TRBV12-4 - TGTGCCAGCAGTCTCCTTTCGGAGGACAGTCCGTTCTTC CASSLLSEDSPFF
TRBJ2-1 - TRBV29-1 few TGCAGCGTTCTCCCCTCTTACAATGAGCAGTTCTTC CSVLPSYNEQFF
TRBJ1-6 - TRBV20-1 - TGCAGTGCTTCTATCCGGGACGGAGGGTCACCCCTCCACTTT CSASIRDGGSPLHF
TRBJ1-1 - TRBV5-1 few TGCGCCAGCAGCCCGAAAACAGGGTTCACTGAGGCTTTCTTT CASSPKTGFTEAFF
TRBJ2-7 - TRBV12-3/TRBV12-4 - TGTGCCAGCGAAACCTCTGGTGGCTACGAGCAGTACTTC CASETSGGYEQYF
TRBJ2-6 - TRBV27 few TGTGCCAGCAGTTACAAGGGTGACTCTGGGGCCAACGTCCTGACTTTC CASSYKGDSGANVLTF
TRBJ2-1 - TRBV7-9 few TGTGCCAGCAGCTTACCCACGGGGAACTCCTACAATGAGCAGTTCTTC CASSLPTGNSYNEQFF
TRBJ2-7 TRBD1 TRBV20-1 - TGCAGTGCTAGGGGTACAGGGGGCGCCTACGAGCAGTACTTC CSARGTGGAYEQYF
TRBJ2-3 TRBD1 TRBV4-1 - TGCGCCCGCAGCCGATCGACAGGGGGCAACGCAGATACGCAGTATTTT CARSRSTGGNADTQYF
TRBJ2-7 - TRBV27 few TGTGCCAGCAAGGGGGGTAACGAGCAGTACTTC CASKGGNEQYF
TRBJ2-1 - TRBV7-2 - TGTGCCAGCAGCCCGCTTCTGGGTCACAATGAGCAGTTCTTC CASSPLLGHNEQFF
TRBJ2-7 - TRBV13 many TGTGCCAGCAGCTTAGAGGTAGACGAGCAGTACTTC CASSLEVDEQYF
TRBJ2-1 TRBD1 TRBV5-1 few TGCGCCAGCAGTGTGGACAGGCACAATGAGCAGTTCTTC CASSVDRHNEQFF
TRBJ2-2 - TRBV3-1 few TGTGCCAGCAGCCAAGGGCGGACCGGGGAGCTGTTTTTT CASSQGRTGELFF
TRBJ2-3 - TRBV7-9 few TGTGCCAGCAGCCGCCTGGATTCAGGCACAGATACGCAGTATTTT CASSRLDSGTDTQYF
TRBJ2-3 - TRBV11-1 many TGTGCCAGCACCACCTCACCGGACACAGATACGCAGTATTTT CASTTSPDTDTQYF